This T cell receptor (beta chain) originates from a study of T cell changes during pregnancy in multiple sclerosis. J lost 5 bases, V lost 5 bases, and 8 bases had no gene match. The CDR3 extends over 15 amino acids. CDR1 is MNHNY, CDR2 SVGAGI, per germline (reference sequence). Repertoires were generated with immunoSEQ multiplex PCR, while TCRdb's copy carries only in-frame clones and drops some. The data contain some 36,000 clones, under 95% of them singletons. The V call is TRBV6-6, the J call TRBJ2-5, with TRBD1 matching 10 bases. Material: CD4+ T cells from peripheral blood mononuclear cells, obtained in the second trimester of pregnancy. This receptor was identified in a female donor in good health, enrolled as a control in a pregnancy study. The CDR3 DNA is TGTGCCAGCAGTCCGGGACAGGGGCAATGGGAGACCCAGTACTTC. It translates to CASSPGQGQWETQYF.